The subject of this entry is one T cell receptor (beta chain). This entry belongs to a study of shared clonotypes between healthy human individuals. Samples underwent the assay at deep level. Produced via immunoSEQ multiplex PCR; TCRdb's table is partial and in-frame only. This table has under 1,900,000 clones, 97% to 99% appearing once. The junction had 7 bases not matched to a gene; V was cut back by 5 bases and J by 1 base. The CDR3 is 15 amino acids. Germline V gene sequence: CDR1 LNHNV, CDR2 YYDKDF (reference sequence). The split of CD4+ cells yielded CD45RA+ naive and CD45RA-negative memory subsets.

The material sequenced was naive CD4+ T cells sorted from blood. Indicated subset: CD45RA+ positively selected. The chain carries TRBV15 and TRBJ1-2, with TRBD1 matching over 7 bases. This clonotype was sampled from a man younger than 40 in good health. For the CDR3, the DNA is TGTGCCACCAGCGCCCTTGGGACAGTTAACTATGGCTACACCTTC. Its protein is CATSALGTVNYGYTF.